The 17 T cell receptor beta chains given below trace back to one sample, sequenced in a study of T-cell reconstitution after alpha-beta-depleted transplantation in children. Using unique molecular identifiers, the investigators prepared the TCRbeta library. TCRdb re-called the PCR reads through MiXCR, storing one row per CDR3 protein. Among 100,000 or so distinct CDR3 sequences listed, 9% to 15% were seen once. Sequenced here: PBMCs from the stem cell graft donor, sampled from the stem cell graft. Source of these receptors: a human donor who donated a stem cell graft to a child with inherited bone marrow failure.

The chain couples TRBV5-4 to TRBJ2-3, with 12 bases that match TRBD2. After removal of 0 bases from V and 7 bases from J, the junction contained 3 bases not matched to a gene. The CDR3 has 15 residues. Germline V lookup: CDR1 SGHNT, CDR2 YYREEE (reference sequence). CDR3 in DNA: TGTGCCAGCAGCTTGGGGCTAGCGGGAGGGTATACGCAGTATTTT. Translating gives CASSLGLAGGYTQYF.

This clonotype was detected ten times or more. The chain couples TRBV20-1 to TRBJ1-2; 9 bases map to TRBD1. Germline V gene sequence: CDR1 DFQATT, CDR2 SNEGSKA (reference sequence). CDR3 length equals 14 residues. Unmatched junction bases numbered 8, after V lost 4 bases and J lost 5 bases. CDR3 sequence: CSAKEQGAFYGYTF. Written as DNA, the CDR3 is TGCAGTGCTAAGGAACAGGGGGCCTTTTATGGCTACACCTTC.

This clonotype was seen ten or more times. The V and J genes are TRBV7-2 and TRBJ2-2; D call uncertain. The V gene lost 5 bases and the J gene lost 7 bases, with 8 bases spanning the gap. The CDR3 runs to 12 residues. The germline V gene has CDR1 SGHTA and CDR2 FQGNSA. For the CDR3, the DNA is TGTGCCAGCAGCCTTCGAGTCGGGGAGCTGTTTTTT. This sequence encodes CASSLRVGELFF.

The rearrangement uses TRBV2 and TRBJ2-1; a possible D gene is TRBD1 (5 bases). The ends were cut back, 8 bases at V and 9 bases at J, with 17 bases in the middle. CDR1 SNHLY and CDR2 FYNNEI come from the germline V gene. CDR3 length equals 13 residues. The CDR3 region is CASGALRGGEQFF. The CDR3 nucleotides read TGTGCCAGCGGGGCGCTAAGGGGCGGTGAGCAGTTCTTC. Variable domain in full (rest from reference TRBV2 and TRBJ2-1): EPEVTQTPSHQVTQMGQEVILRCVPISNHLYFYWYRQILGQKVEFLVSFYNNEISEKSEIFDDQFSVERPDGSNFTLKIRSTKLEDSAMYFCASGALRGGEQFFGPGTRLTVL.

The V call is TRBV19, the J call TRBJ1-1; D is unclear. This CDR3 has 14 amino acids. Germline V lookup: CDR1 LNHDA, CDR2 SQIVND (reference sequence). V shed 5 bases and J shed 0 bases, with 10 bases lying between them. Here the CDR3 reads CASSAAFMNTEAFF. CDR3 nucleotide sequence: TGTGCCAGTAGTGCAGCTTTCATGAACACTGAAGCTTTCTTT.

This clonotype occurred many times. The junction differs from germline at one of its ends, possibly a read error. The CDR3 nucleotides are TGTGCCAGCTCACCCTCACCTAAATATGGCTACACCTTC. Protein product: CASSPSPKYGYTF. The rearrangement links TRBV18 to TRBJ1-2, with no clear D. This CDR3 region has 13 residues. Germline assignment: CDR1 KGHSH and CDR2 LQKENI.

At least ten counts were recorded for this clonotype. J is TRBJ1-3 and V is TRBV18; D uncertain. V gave up 4 bases and J gave up 0 bases, with 16 bases separating them. The CDR3 has 17 residues. Germline values: CDR1 KGHSH, CDR2 LQKENI. The CDR3 coding sequence is TGTGCCAGCTCACAGGCTCTGGGTGCAGACTCTGGAAACACCATATATTTT. It specifies CASSQALGADSGNTIYF.

This clonotype was seen ten or more times. V and J are TRBV20-1 and TRBJ2-7; D is ambiguous. CDR1 is DFQATT and CDR2 is SNEGSKA in the germline V gene (reference sequence). Trimming stripped 1 base from V and 3 bases from J, with 10 bases between. This CDR3 has 13 amino acids. Here the CDR3 reads CSARGSMGYEQYF. CDR3 DNA: TGCAGTGCTAGAGGGAGCATGGGCTACGAGCAGTACTTC.

This clonotype was seen many times. This chain links TRBV20-1 with TRBJ2-3, with TRBD2 identical over 9 bases. V gave up 0 bases and J gave up 2 bases; unmatched junction bases: 6. CDR1 and CDR2 (germline): DFQATT, SNEGSKA (reference sequence). The CDR3 is made up of 16 amino acids. In DNA, the CDR3 is TGCAGTGCTAGAGATTTTCTAGCGGGAACCACAGATACGCAGTATTTT. It translates to CSARDFLAGTTDTQYF.

This clonotype showed up many times. The rearrangement uses TRBV9 and TRBJ1-2; unclear D gene. This CDR3 has 14 amino acids. V was trimmed by 0 bases and J by 2 bases, leaving 8 bases between them. Looked up from germline, CDR1 is SGDLS and CDR2 is YYNGEE. The chain's CDR3 is CASSVDASNYGYTF. In DNA, the CDR3 is TGTGCCAGCAGCGTAGACGCCAGCAACTATGGCTACACCTTC.

This clonotype was seen ten or more times. V gene TRBV12-3 or TRBV12-4 combines with J gene TRBJ2-7, with 9 bases identical to TRBD1. Trimming took 4 bases from V and 3 from J; bases not matched to a gene: 10. The CDR3 is made up of 16 amino acids. CDR3 in DNA: TGTGCCAGCAGTTCACCTGTGGGACAGGGCCTCTACGAGCAGTACTTC. Its translation is CASSSPVGQGLYEQYF.

In its sample, this clonotype was seen many times. V gene TRBV27 combines with J gene TRBJ2-3, with D unresolved. Germline V lookup: CDR1 MNHEY, CDR2 SMNVEV (reference sequence). CDR3 length equals 14 residues. Trimming removed 3 bases at V and 2 bases at J, with 9 bases between. The DNA for the CDR3 is TGTGCCAGCAGTTTCTTAGATCCCACAGATACGCAGTATTTT. Residues: CASSFLDPTDTQYF.

The table lists this clonotype with many counts. The J gene is TRBJ2-1, the V gene TRBV5-1; D not certain. Germline V gives CDR1 SGHRS, CDR2 YFSETQ. The CDR3 totals 15 residues. The V gene lost 4 bases and the J gene lost 5 bases, with 16 bases spanning the gap. CDR3 nucleotides: TGCGCCAGCAGCCCAGACCGGCCTGGCGACAATGAGCAGTTCTTC. It is translated as CASSPDRPGDNEQFF.

Many counts were recorded for this clonotype. The chain joins TRBV7-2 to TRBJ2-3, with 8 nucleotides matching TRBD2. V was clipped by 5 bases and J by 5 bases; unmatched bases: 6. Germline V lookup: CDR1 SGHTA, CDR2 FQGNSA. This CDR3 has 14 amino acids. CDR3 loop: CASSLLAELDTQYF. CDR3 coding DNA: TGTGCCAGCAGCCTACTAGCGGAGTTAGATACGCAGTATTTT.

This clonotype showed up many times. This rearrangement joins TRBV11-2 to TRBJ1-1; D is possibly TRBD1 (6 bases). Trimming removed 0 bases from V and 10 bases from J, with 15 bases in between. From germline, CDR1 is SGHAT and CDR2 FQNNGV. CDR3 size: 14 residues. The chain's CDR3 is CASSLDGVVGAAFF. CDR3 in DNA: TGTGCCAGCAGCTTAGATGGAGTGGTGGGGGCAGCTTTCTTT.

This clonotype was found a few times. The CDR3 nucleotides are TGTGCCAGCAGCTTCAGCGGGAGCCGGCCCGGGGAGCTGTTTTTT. Protein sequence: CASSFSGSRPGELFF. The rearrangement links TRBV7-8 to TRBJ2-2; TRBD2 matches 8 bases. Germline CDR1 reads SGHVS; CDR2 reads FQNEAQ. The CDR3 is 15 residues long. The V segment lost 3 bases and the J segment 6 bases; nucleotides outside the gene matches: 6. Filled out from reference TRBV7-8 and TRBJ2-2, the complete variable domain reads GAGVSQSPRYKVAKRGQDVALRCDPISGHVSLFWYQQALGQGPEFLTYFQNEAQLDKSGLPSDRFFAERPEGSVSTLKIQRTQQEDSAVYLCASSFSGSRPGELFFGEGSRLTVL.

The chain has TRBV14 and TRBJ1-2; D gene uncertain. CDR3 size: 12 residues. Germline V lookup: CDR1 SGHDN, CDR2 FVKESK. Between the trimmed V and J ends, which lost 4 bases and 4 bases, there was a span of 7 bases. CDR3 residues: CASSPLLYGYTF. The CDR3 region has the DNA TGTGCCAGCAGCCCTCTCCTCTATGGCTACACCTTC. Full variable domain (missing parts from reference TRBV14 and TRBJ1-2): EAGVTQFPSHSVIEKGQTVTLRCDPISGHDNLYWYRRVMGKEIKFLLHFVKESKQDESGMPNNRFLAERTGGTYSTLKVQPAELEDSGVYFCASSPLLYGYTFGSGTRLTVV.